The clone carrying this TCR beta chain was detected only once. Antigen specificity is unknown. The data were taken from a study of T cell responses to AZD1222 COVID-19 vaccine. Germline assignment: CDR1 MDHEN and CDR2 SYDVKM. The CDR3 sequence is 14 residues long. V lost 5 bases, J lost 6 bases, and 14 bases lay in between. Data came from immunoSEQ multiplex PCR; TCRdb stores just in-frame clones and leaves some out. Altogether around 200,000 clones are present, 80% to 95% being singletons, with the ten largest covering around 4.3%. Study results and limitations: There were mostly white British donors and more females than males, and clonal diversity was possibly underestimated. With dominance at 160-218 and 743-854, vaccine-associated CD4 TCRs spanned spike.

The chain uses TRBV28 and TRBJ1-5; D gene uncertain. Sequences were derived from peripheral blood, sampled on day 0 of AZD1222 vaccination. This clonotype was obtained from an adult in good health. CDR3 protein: CASSPGGNPQPQHF. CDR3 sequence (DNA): TGTGCCAGCAGTCCTGGTGGGAATCCTCAGCCCCAGCATTTT.